The clone carrying this TCR beta chain was counted a single time. Antigen: not known. This specimen comes from a study of cytomegalovirus exposure and HLA in healthy donors. Germline trimming cut 4 bases from V and 1 base from J; bases unmatched to any gene: 1. The CDR3 runs to 14 residues. Germline V gives CDR1 SGHTA, CDR2 FQGTGA. Vbeta (60) and Jbeta (13) primers were used in the PCR. Using immunoSEQ multiplex PCR, the repertoire was profiled, and TCRdb retains in-frame clones only, with some absent. The table has some 150,000 clones, approximately 80% seen once. General study findings and limits: There were several of the most significant clusters that appeared linked to common viral pathogens in a later analysis. It was taken for granted in presence/absence analyses that sequencing depth across donors was roughly uniform. Researchers counted around 150 TCR beta chains as cytomegalovirus-associated.

This clonotype was obtained from a man aged 50 to 59 in good health and CMV-seropositive. V and J are TRBV7-3 and TRBJ1-1; 9 bases align to TRBD1. Sequencing was carried out using PBMCs. The CDR3 bases are TGTGCCAGCAGCTGGACAGGGGAGAACACTGAAGCTTTCTTT. Its translation: CASSWTGENTEAFF.